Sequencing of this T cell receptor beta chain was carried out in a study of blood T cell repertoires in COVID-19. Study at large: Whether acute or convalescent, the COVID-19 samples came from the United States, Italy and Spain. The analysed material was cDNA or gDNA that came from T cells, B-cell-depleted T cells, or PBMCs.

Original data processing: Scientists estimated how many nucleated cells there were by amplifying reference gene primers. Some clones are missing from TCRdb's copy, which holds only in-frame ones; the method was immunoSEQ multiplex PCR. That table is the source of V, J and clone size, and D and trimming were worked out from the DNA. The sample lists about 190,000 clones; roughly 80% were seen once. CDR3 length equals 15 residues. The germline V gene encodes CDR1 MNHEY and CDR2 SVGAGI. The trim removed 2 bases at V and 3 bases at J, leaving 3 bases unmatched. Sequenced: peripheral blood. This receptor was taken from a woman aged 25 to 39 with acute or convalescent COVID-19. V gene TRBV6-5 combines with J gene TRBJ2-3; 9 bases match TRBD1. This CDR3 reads CASSYTTGGTDTQYF. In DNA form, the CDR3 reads TGTGCCAGCAGTTACACGACAGGGGGAACAGATACGCAGTATTTT.